This TCR beta chain was identified in a study of cytomegalovirus exposure and HLA in healthy donors. PCR amplification relied on 60 Vbeta primers (plus 13 Jbeta primers). Assay used: immunoSEQ multiplex PCR; TCRdb lists only in-frame clones, some missing. The repertoire holds around 71,000 clones, with about two thirds as singletons. The CDR3 totals 13 residues. Germline V gene data show CDR1 as SGHRS and CDR2 as YFSETQ. The V end was cut by 0 bases, the J end by 7 bases, with 8 bases between. Sequenced: PBMCs. The TCR comes from a man aged 25-45 years in good health and CMV-seropositive. V is TRBV5-1 and J is TRBJ2-1; tentatively, D is TRBD2 (5 bases). In nucleotides, the CDR3 is TGCGCCAGCAGCTTGGGGGTAGCGAATGAGCAGTTCTTC. Amino acid sequence: CASSLGVANEQFF.